The entry below describes one T cell receptor (beta chain). Its antigen is still unknown. Being one base from a much bigger clone, this may be a read error. This CDR3 has 13 amino acids. The V gene's germline CDR1 is SGHRS and CDR2 YFSETQ. V dropped 5 bases and J dropped 2 bases, with 10 bases sitting between them. The data originate from a study of metastatic and nonmetastatic thyroid tumors. Overall study: Where malignant and benign thyroid patients were concerned, repertoires were compared across blood and tumor or nodule tissue.

The authors' processing: The authors used CDR3 differences across clinicopathological groups to build a distant-metastasis classifier for papillary thyroid cancer. From the PCR reads, TCRdb re-called clones with MiXCR. TCRdb, rather than the study authors, made the V and J calls. The sample lists 21,000 or so clones, approximately 16% occurring once. Overall study findings and caveats: As reported, TCR beta diversity in blood and tumor was significantly higher in malignant thyroid tumors than in benign nodules.

Ahead of thyroid surgery, no patient had received treatment of any kind. V is TRBV5-1 and J is TRBJ2-5, with unresolved D. The receptor's source is a male donor with papillary thyroid cancer or a benign thyroid nodule (not recorded which). Some clones in this sample may be carry-over from other donors' samples. Sequenced sample: blood. CDR3 bases: TGCGCCAGCAGTTCAGTGGTACAAGAGACCCAGTACTTC. Protein sequence: CASSSVVQETQYF.